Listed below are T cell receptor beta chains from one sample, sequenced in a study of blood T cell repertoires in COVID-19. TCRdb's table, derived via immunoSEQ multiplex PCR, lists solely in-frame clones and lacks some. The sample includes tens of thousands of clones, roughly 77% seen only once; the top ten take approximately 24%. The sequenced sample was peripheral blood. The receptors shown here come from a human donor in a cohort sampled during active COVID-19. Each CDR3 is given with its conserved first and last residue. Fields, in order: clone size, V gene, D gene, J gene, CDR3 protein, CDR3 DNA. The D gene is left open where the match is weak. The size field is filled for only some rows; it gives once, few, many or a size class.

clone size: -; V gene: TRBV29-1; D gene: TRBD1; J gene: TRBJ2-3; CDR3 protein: CSASGQGDEDTQYF; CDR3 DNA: TGCAGCGCCTCGGGGCAGGGGGATGAAGATACGCAGTATTTT
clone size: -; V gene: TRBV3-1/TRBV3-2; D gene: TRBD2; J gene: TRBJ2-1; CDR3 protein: CASSQGLAATGDEQFF; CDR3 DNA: TGTGCCAGCAGCCAGGGACTAGCGGCTACGGGCGATGAGCAGTTCTTC
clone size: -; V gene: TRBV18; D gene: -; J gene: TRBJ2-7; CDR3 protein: CASSPRRKESEQYF; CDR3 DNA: TGTGCCAGCTCACCACGCAGGAAGGAATCCGAGCAGTACTTC
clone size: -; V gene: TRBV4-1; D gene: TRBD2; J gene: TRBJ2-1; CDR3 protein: CASSQYGLAEMNEQFF; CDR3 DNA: TGCGCCAGCAGCCAATACGGACTAGCGGAGATGAATGAGCAGTTCTTC
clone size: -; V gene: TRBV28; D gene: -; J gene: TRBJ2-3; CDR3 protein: CASSFSGADTQYF; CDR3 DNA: TGTGCCAGCAGTTTTTCAGGGGCAGATACGCAGTATTTT
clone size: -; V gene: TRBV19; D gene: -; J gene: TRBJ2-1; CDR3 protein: CASSIGYNTGSEQFF; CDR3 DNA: TGTGCCAGTAGTATAGGTTATAATACAGGGAGTGAGCAGTTCTTC
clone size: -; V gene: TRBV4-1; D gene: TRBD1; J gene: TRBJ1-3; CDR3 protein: CASSPGAFDRGAGNTIYF; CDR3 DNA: TGCGCCAGCAGCCCGGGCGCGTTCGACAGGGGCGCTGGAAACACCATATATTTT
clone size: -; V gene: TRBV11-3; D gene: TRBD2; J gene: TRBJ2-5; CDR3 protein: CASSQGLAGQETQYF; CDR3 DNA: TGTGCCAGCAGCCAGGGACTAGCGGGGCAAGAGACCCAGTACTTC
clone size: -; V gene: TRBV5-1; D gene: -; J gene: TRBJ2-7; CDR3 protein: CASSLEAVDEQYF; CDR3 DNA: TGCGCCAGCAGCTTGGAGGCGGTAGACGAGCAGTACTTC
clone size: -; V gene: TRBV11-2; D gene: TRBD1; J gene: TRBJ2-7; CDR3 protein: CASSLAGTGDLSYEQYF; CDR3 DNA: TGTGCCAGCAGCTTAGCGGGGACAGGGGATTTATCCTACGAGCAGTACTTC
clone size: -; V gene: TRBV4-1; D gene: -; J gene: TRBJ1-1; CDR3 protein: CASSQGLTVAATEAFF; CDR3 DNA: TGCGCCAGCAGCCAAGGGTTGACCGTTGCGGCCACTGAAGCTTTCTTT
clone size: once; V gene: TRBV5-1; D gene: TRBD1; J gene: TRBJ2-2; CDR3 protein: CASSFGQGGSGELFF; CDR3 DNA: TGCGCCAGCAGCTTCGGACAGGGAGGTTCCGGGGAGCTGTTTTTT
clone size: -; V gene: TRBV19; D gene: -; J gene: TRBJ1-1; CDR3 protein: CASSRREDFTEAFF; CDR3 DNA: TGTGCCAGTAGTAGAAGGGAGGATTTCACTGAAGCTTTCTTT
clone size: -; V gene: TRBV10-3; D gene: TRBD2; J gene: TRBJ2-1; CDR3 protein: CAITATSGDYNEQFF; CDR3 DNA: TGTGCCATCACCGCGACTAGCGGGGACTACAATGAGCAGTTCTTC
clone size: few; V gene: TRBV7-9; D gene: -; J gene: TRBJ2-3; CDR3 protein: CASSLALTDTQYF; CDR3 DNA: TGTGCCAGCAGCTTAGCTCTGACAGATACGCAGTATTTT
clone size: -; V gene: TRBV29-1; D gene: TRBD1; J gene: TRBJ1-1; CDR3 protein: CSGVQGANTEAFF; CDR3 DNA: TGCAGCGGGGTACAGGGGGCGAACACTGAAGCTTTCTTT
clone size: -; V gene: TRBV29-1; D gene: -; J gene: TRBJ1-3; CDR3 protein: CSVELQFGNTIYF; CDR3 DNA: TGCAGCGTTGAACTACAGTTTGGAAACACCATATATTTT
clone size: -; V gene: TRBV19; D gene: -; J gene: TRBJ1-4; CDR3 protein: CASSPQATNEKLFF; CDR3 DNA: TGTGCCAGTAGTCCCCAGGCAACTAATGAAAAACTGTTTTTT
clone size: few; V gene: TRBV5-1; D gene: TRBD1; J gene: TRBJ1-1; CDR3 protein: CASSLGQGALTEAFF; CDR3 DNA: TGCGCCAGCAGCTTGGGACAGGGGGCGCTCACTGAAGCTTTCTTT
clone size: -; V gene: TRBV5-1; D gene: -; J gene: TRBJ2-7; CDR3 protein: CASSLGTETGEQYF; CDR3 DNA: TGCGCCAGCAGCTTGGGGACAGAGACTGGCGAGCAGTACTTC
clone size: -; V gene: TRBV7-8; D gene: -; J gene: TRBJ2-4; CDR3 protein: CASSLAGTIAKNIQYF; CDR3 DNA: TGTGCCAGCAGCTTAGCGGGGACAATAGCCAAAAACATTCAGTACTTC
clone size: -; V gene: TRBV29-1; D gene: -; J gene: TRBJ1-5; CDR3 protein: CSVGLGGDSNQPQHF; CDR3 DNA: TGCAGCGTTGGTCTGGGGGGTGATAGCAATCAGCCCCAGCATTTT
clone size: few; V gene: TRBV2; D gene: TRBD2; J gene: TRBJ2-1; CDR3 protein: CASGSGTSSHEQFF; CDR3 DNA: TGTGCCAGCGGATCCGGGACTAGCTCTCATGAGCAGTTCTTC
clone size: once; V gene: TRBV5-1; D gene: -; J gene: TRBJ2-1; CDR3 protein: CASSLISQVPNEQFF; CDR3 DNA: TGCGCCAGCAGCTTAATTTCACAGGTCCCCAATGAGCAGTTCTTC
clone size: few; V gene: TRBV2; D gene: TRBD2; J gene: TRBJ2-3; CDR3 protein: CASSDVGGTADTQYF; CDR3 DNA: TGTGCCAGCAGTGACGTGGGGGGGACTGCAGATACGCAGTATTTT
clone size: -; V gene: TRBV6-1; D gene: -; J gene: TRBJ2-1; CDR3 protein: CASSELLRTYNEQFF; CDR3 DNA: TGTGCCAGCAGTGAACTGCTAAGGACTTACAATGAGCAGTTCTTC
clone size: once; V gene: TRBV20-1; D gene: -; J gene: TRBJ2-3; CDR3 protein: CSASRQPTDTQYF; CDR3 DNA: TGCAGTGCGAGTCGACAGCCCACAGATACGCAGTATTTT
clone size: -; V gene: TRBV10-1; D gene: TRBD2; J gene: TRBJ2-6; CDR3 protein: CASSESTSGNSGANVLTF; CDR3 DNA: TGCGCCAGCAGTGAGTCGACTAGCGGGAACTCTGGGGCCAACGTCCTGACTTTC
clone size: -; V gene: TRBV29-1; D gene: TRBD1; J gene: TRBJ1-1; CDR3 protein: CSVDSTGDTEAFF; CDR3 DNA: TGCAGCGTTGATTCCACAGGGGACACTGAAGCTTTCTTT
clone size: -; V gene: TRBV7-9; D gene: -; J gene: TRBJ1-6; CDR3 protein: CASSQEFNSPLHF; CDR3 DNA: TGTGCCAGCAGCCAAGAGTTTAATTCACCCCTCCACTTT
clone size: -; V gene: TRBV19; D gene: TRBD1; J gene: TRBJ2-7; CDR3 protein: CASSNGQGLYEQYF; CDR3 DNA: TGTGCCAGTAGTAACGGACAGGGGTTATACGAGCAGTACTTC
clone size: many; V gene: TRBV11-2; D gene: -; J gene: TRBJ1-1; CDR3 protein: CASSFSPSAGTEAFF; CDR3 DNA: TGTGCCAGCAGCTTTAGCCCCTCAGCGGGCACTGAAGCTTTCTTT
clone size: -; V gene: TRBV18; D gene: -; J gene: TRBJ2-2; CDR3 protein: CASSPFASTNTGELFF; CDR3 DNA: TGTGCCAGCTCACCCTTCGCTAGCACGAACACCGGGGAGCTGTTTTTT
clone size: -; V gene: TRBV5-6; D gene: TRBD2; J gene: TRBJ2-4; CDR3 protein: CASSLGAGASIQYF; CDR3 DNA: TGTGCCAGCAGCTTGGGTGCGGGAGCGAGCATTCAGTACTTC
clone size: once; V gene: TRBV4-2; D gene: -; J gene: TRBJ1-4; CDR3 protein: CASSQGGRGGANEKLFF; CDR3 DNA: TGTGCCAGCAGCCAAGGGGGGCGAGGGGGTGCTAATGAAAAACTGTTTTTT
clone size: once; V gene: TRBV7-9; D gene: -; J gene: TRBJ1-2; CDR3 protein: CASSQGGGYTF; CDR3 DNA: TGTGCCAGCAGTCAGGGCGGTGGCTACACCTTC
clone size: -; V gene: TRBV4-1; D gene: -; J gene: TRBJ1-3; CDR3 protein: CASSQYPAGYPSGNTIYF; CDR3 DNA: TGCGCCAGCAGCCAATATCCAGCAGGATATCCCTCTGGAAACACCATATATTTT